Following are 29 T cell receptor beta chains from one sample sequenced in a study of cytotoxic CD8 clonotypes in ibrutinib-treated CLL. TCRdb's table, derived via immunoSEQ multiplex PCR, lists solely in-frame clones and lacks some. This sample has some 200,000 clones; just over 70% occur once, and the top ten carry roughly 5.9%. Material: PBMCs, obtained after 12 months of ibrutinib treatment. The source of these receptors is a human donor with chronic lymphocytic leukemia.

This clone was seen a few times. The chain combines TRBV28 with TRBJ2-7, with a tentative D call TRBD1 (6 bases). CDR1 is MDHEN and CDR2 is SYDVKM in the germline V gene. Between the trimmed V and J ends, which lost 5 bases and 4 bases, there was a span of 12 bases. The CDR3 extends over 13 amino acids. CDR3 nucleotide sequence: TGTGCCAGCAGTAGGGACATCCCGTACGAGCAGTACTTC. It translates to CASSRDIPYEQYF.

The J gene is TRBJ2-5, the V gene TRBV6-5, with 7 positions matching TRBD1. The CDR3 is 15 amino acids. Germline CDR1 and CDR2: MNHEY and SVGAGI. The V segment lost 2 bases and the J segment 3 bases; nucleotides outside the gene matches: 6. The CDR3 DNA reads TGTGCCAGCAGTTACGCCAGCACAGGGGAAGAGACCCAGTACTTC. Translation gives CASSYASTGEETQYF.

The rearrangement links TRBV14 to TRBJ2-3; 11 bases are a match to TRBD2. V was clipped by 1 base and J by 0 bases; unmatched bases: 6. Per the germline V gene, CDR1 is SGHDN and CDR2 is FVKESK. The CDR3 loop spans 18 amino acids. CDR3 region: CASSQGKIAGGSTDTQYF. CDR3 DNA: TGTGCCAGCAGCCAAGGGAAGATAGCGGGAGGGAGCACAGATACGCAGTATTTT.

The chain joins TRBV5-1 to TRBJ1-4, with a tentative D call TRBD1 (6 bases). This CDR3 spans 14 amino acids. The V and J ends lost 3 bases and 7 bases respectively, with 13 bases between them. Per germline, CDR1 SGHRS and CDR2 YFSETQ. As DNA, the CDR3 is TGCGCCAGCAGCTCCAGGGGTCCGGGTGAAAAACTGTTTTTT. Its translation is CASSSRGPGEKLFF. Supplemented by reference TRBV5-1 and TRBJ1-4, the full variable domain reads KAGVTQTPRYLIKTRGQQVTLSCSPISGHRSVSWYQQTPGQGLQFLFEYFSETQRNKGNFPGRFSGRQFSNSRSEMNVSTLELGDSALYLCASSSRGPGEKLFFGSGTQLSVL.

As to this clone: The sample contains more than one DNA sequence encoding this CDR3. The chain carries TRBV6-5 and TRBJ1-2, with D perhaps TRBD1 (6 bases). The ends were cut back, 3 bases at V and 5 bases at J, with 10 bases in the middle. The CDR3 covers 13 residues. Germline V gives CDR1 MNHEY, CDR2 SVGAGI. The DNA of the CDR3 is TGTGCCAGCAGTTATCGGGGGCGATATGGCTACACCTTC. Its protein product is CASSYRGRYGYTF.

The chain carries TRBV5-1 and TRBJ1-1, with a tentative D call TRBD1 (6 bases). Germline V gene lookup returns CDR1 SGHRS and CDR2 YFSETQ. Trimming removed 4 bases at V and 0 bases at J, with 16 bases between. This CDR3 has 16 amino acids. The CDR3 region is CASSAADRPVNTEAFF. CDR3 in DNA: TGCGCCAGCAGCGCCGCGGACAGACCCGTGAACACTGAAGCTTTCTTT.

The chain is built from TRBV28 and TRBJ1-4; 7 bases fit TRBD1. The CDR3 covers 15 residues. The germline V gene has CDR1 MDHEN and CDR2 SYDVKM. After removal of 2 bases from V and 4 bases from J, the junction contained 4 bases not matched to a gene. CDR3 DNA sequence: TGTGCCAGCAGTTTAAGGGGGCAACTTAATGAAAAACTGTTTTTT. It specifies CASSLRGQLNEKLFF.

A few counts support this clone. This chain joins TRBV7-9 and TRBJ1-1; tentatively, D is TRBD1 (5 bases). The CDR3 consists of 10 residues. Per the germline V gene, CDR1 is SEHNR and CDR2 is FQNEAQ (reference sequence). V was pared by 8 bases and J by 6 bases, with 7 bases between. The CDR3 sequence: CASGGAEAFF. In nucleotides, the CDR3 is TGTGCCAGCGGGGGGGCTGAAGCTTTCTTT. Variable domain in full (rest from reference TRBV7-9 and TRBJ1-1): DTGVSQNPRHKITKRGQNVTFRCDPISEHNRLYWYRQTLGQGPEFLTYFQNEAQLEKSRLLSDRFSAERPKGSFSTLEIQRTEQGDSAMYLCASGGAEAFFGQGTRLTVV.

The V gene is TRBV10-3, the J gene TRBJ2-7; 10 bases line up with TRBD1. V shed 4 bases and J 5 bases; nucleotides not matched to a gene: 11. The CDR3 sequence is 16 residues long. The germline V gene encodes CDR1 ENHRY and CDR2 SYGVKD. DNA of the CDR3: TGTGCCATCAGTGTAATCCCGGGACAGGGGATCCACGAGCAGTACTTC. Translated, it gives CAISVIPGQGIHEQYF.

The chain has TRBV9 and TRBJ2-1, with 13 bases aligning to TRBD2. Germline loops: CDR1 SGDLS, CDR2 YYNGEE. Trimming cost V 3 bases and J 8 bases; bases outside gene matches: 8. CDR3 length: 16 residues. The CDR3 reads CASSARLAGGADEQFF. For the CDR3, the DNA is TGTGCCAGCAGCGCCCGACTAGCGGGAGGAGCTGATGAGCAGTTCTTC. Variable domain in full (rest from reference TRBV9 and TRBJ2-1): DSGVTQTPKHLITATGQRVTLRCSPRSGDLSVYWYQQSLDQGLQFLIQYYNGEERAKGNILERFSAQQFPDLHSELNLSSLELGDSALYFCASSARLAGGADEQFFGPGTRLTVL.

This clone was detected a few times. The chain uses TRBV9 and TRBJ1-2; a possible D gene is TRBD1 (6 bases). CDR3 length: 13 residues. Germline V gene lookup returns CDR1 SGDLS and CDR2 YYNGEE. Trimming took off 7 bases at V and 8 bases at J, with 18 bases between the two ends. CDR3 nucleotides: TGTGCCAGCGCCCGTATGACAGGAGAAGGCTACACCTTC. It translates to CASARMTGEGYTF.

This chain joins TRBV5-6 and TRBJ2-7, with TRBD2 matching over 7 bases. Germline V lookup: CDR1 SGHDT, CDR2 YYEEEE. CDR3 length: 15 amino acids. Trimming removed 0 bases from V and 1 base from J; junction bases left unmatched: 4. CDR3 bases: TGTGCCAGCAGCTTGGAGGGGAGGGGATCCTACGAGCAGTACTTC. Amino acids: CASSLEGRGSYEQYF. Looking up the rest from reference TRBV5-6 and TRBJ2-7 gives the full variable domain: DAGVTQSPTHLIKTRGQQVTLRCSPKSGHDTVSWYQQALGQGPQFIFQYYEEEERQRGNFPDRFSGHQFPNYSSELNVNALLLGDSALYLCASSLEGRGSYEQYFGPGTRLTVT.

The V and J genes are TRBV29-1 and TRBJ2-6; D is tentatively TRBD1 or TRBD2 (5 bases each). The germline gives CDR1 SQVTM, CDR2 ANQGSEA. This CDR3 contains 14 residues. Trimming took 3 bases from V and 1 from J, leaving 7 bases between them. CDR3 sequence reads: CSVDEGSGANVLTF. CDR3 bases: TGCAGCGTTGACGAGGGGTCTGGGGCCAACGTCCTGACTTTC.

The chain recombines TRBV28 with TRBJ1-4; D gene uncertain. Per germline, CDR1 MDHEN and CDR2 SYDVKM. Trimming removed 7 bases from V and 0 bases from J, with 18 bases in between. There are 17 residues in the CDR3. The CDR3 region is CASTQNPDRSTNEKLFF. For the CDR3, the DNA is TGTGCCAGCACTCAAAACCCGGACCGCTCAACTAATGAAAAACTGTTTTTT.

The CDR3 loop is CAWSEGWDEQFF. CDR3 sequence (DNA): TGTGCCTGGAGTGAAGGATGGGATGAGCAGTTCTTC. The V and J genes are TRBV30 and TRBJ2-1; D unresolved. V dropped 1 base and J dropped 8 bases, with 9 bases sitting between them. This CDR3 spans 12 amino acids. CDR1 is GTSNPN, CDR2 SVGIG, per germline (reference sequence).

The CDR3 spells CSALRLAGQYF. In DNA form, the CDR3 reads TGCAGTGCTCTCCGACTAGCGGGACAGTATTTT. V and J are TRBV20-1 and TRBJ2-3; 11 bases are a match to TRBD2. The CDR3 loop spans 11 amino acids. In germline, CDR1 is DFQATT, CDR2 SNEGSKA (reference sequence). Trimming at V came to 5 bases and at J to 12 bases, leaving 4 bases not matched to a gene.

This rearrangement joins TRBV15 to TRBJ2-3, with 7 bases that match TRBD1. With 6 bases clipped from V and 5 bases from J, the junction kept 11 bases outside the gene matches. This CDR3 has 15 residues. Germline-derived CDR1 and CDR2 are LNHNV and YYDKDF (reference sequence). The CDR3 spells CATSYNGRGRDTQYF. The CDR3 DNA sequence: TGTGCCACCAGTTATAATGGCAGGGGGAGAGATACGCAGTATTTT.

V usage is TRBV5-1 and J usage is TRBJ1-2; unclear D gene. V lost 4 bases and J 0 bases, leaving 13 bases between the germline ends. Germline V CDR1 and CDR2: SGHRS, YFSETQ. CDR3 length: 15 residues. In DNA, the CDR3 is TGCGCCAGCAGCCCCGTTACTATAGCTAACTATGGCTACACCTTC. It is translated as CASSPVTIANYGYTF. The full variable domain, with the rest looked up from reference TRBV5-1 and TRBJ1-2, is KAGVTQTPRYLIKTRGQQVTLSCSPISGHRSVSWYQQTPGQGLQFLFEYFSETQRNKGNFPGRFSGRQFSNSRSEMNVSTLELGDSALYLCASSPVTIANYGYTFGSGTRLTVV.

This clone has more than one count but fewer than ten. The chain is built from TRBV10-3 and TRBJ2-7, with a tentative D call TRBD2 (5 bases). CDR3 length: 16 residues. The V end was cut by 0 bases, the J end by 0 bases, with 12 bases between. The germline CDR1 and CDR2 sequences are ENHRY and SYGVKD. The CDR3 DNA is TGTGCCATCAGTGAGTCTCGGGGTAGGAGCTCCTACGAGCAGTACTTC. Encoded protein: CAISESRGRSSYEQYF.

This chain links TRBV11-2 with TRBJ2-1, with TRBD2 matching 10 bases. Germline values: CDR1 SGHAT, CDR2 FQNNGV. The V gene end was trimmed by 0 bases and the J gene end by 7 bases; junction bases not matched to a gene: 9. This CDR3 spans 17 amino acids. The DNA of the CDR3 is TGTGCCAGCAGCTTAGAGAGCGGGGGGGCTCGATTGAATGAGCAGTTCTTC. It translates to CASSLESGGARLNEQFF. Filled out from reference TRBV11-2 and TRBJ2-1, the complete variable domain reads EAGVAQSPRYKIIEKRQSVAFWCNPISGHATLYWYQQILGQGPKLLIQFQNNGVVDDSQLPKDRFSAERLKGVDSTLKIQPAKLEDSAVYLCASSLESGGARLNEQFFGPGTRLTVL.

The rearrangement links TRBV9 to TRBJ2-2; maybe TRBD1 (8 bases). This CDR3 region has 20 residues. Germline V gene lookup returns CDR1 SGDLS and CDR2 YYNGEE. The V end lost 2 bases, the J end lost 7 bases, and 30 bases lay between the germline ends. Here the CDR3 reads CASSVREPFPTTGEGGELFF. The CDR3 DNA is TGTGCCAGCAGCGTTCGGGAACCATTTCCTACGACAGGGGAGGGCGGGGAGCTGTTTTTT.

V and J are TRBV7-9 and TRBJ2-7; 9 nucleotides line up with TRBD1. Germline loops: CDR1 SEHNR, CDR2 FQNEAQ (reference sequence). The CDR3 has 16 residues. J gave up 3 bases and V 4 bases, and 10 bases lay outside the gene matches. CDR3 loop: CASSSRLGDRDYEQYF. Here the CDR3 DNA reads TGTGCCAGCAGCTCCAGGCTCGGGGACAGGGACTACGAGCAGTACTTC.

The gene calls are TRBV6-5 and TRBJ2-7, with no clear D. The CDR3 contains 14 residues. CDR1 MNHEY and CDR2 SVGAGI come from the germline V gene. Trimming removed 0 bases at V and 3 bases at J, with 9 bases between. The CDR3 here is CASSYSRYRYEQYF. The CDR3, as DNA: TGTGCCAGCAGTTACTCTAGATACCGCTACGAGCAGTACTTC.

This clone was counted only a few times. The V call is TRBV30, the J call TRBJ1-3, with 9 bases lining up with TRBD1. CDR1 and CDR2 from the germline V gene are GTSNPN and SVGIG (reference sequence). Trimming at V came to 3 bases and at J to 4 bases, leaving 4 bases not matched to a gene. The CDR3 is made up of 14 amino acids. The CDR3 spells CAWRYGTGGNTIYF. In DNA form, the CDR3 reads TGTGCCTGGAGATACGGGACAGGGGGAAACACCATATATTTT.

CDR3 loop: CASSYTGTVNSNYGYTF. As DNA, the CDR3 is TGCGCCAGCAGCTACACCGGGACAGTCAACTCCAACTATGGCTACACCTTC. The chain has TRBV5-1 and TRBJ1-2, with TRBD1 matching over 7 bases. The CDR3 extends over 17 amino acids. J gave up 2 bases and V 3 bases, and 13 bases lay outside the gene matches. Germline CDR1 and CDR2: SGHRS and YFSETQ.

The chain uses TRBV30 and TRBJ1-1, with 8 bases aligning to TRBD1. This CDR3 is 13 amino acids long. V trimming: 4 bases; J trimming: 7 bases; junction bases outside the gene matches: 8. Germline CDR1 reads GTSNPN; CDR2 reads SVGIG (reference sequence). CDR3 protein: CAWNQDRAYEAFF. DNA for the CDR3: TGTGCCTGGAACCAGGACAGGGCTTATGAAGCTTTCTTT.

This chain joins TRBV7-3 and TRBJ1-6, with no clear D. Trimming cost V 4 bases and J 0 bases, with 7 bases left between them. CDR3 length: 15 amino acids. In germline, CDR1 is SGHTA, CDR2 FQGTGA. In nucleotides, the CDR3 is TGTGCCAGCAGCTCACAAAGCTCCTATAATTCACCCCTCCACTTT. This codes for CASSSQSSYNSPLHF.

The rearrangement uses TRBV7-3 and TRBJ1-1, with D maybe TRBD1 (5 bases). Deletions cut 5 bases from V and 4 bases from J, with 11 bases between. This CDR3 has 13 amino acids. Germline V gene data show CDR1 as SGHTA and CDR2 as FQGTGA. The CDR3 DNA is TGTGCCAGCAGCGAGACAGTATCCACTGAAGCTTTCTTT. As protein: CASSETVSTEAFF.

This chain's CDR3 is CAWKYSGTVSGNTIYF. The CDR3 nucleotides read TGTGCCTGGAAATACTCCGGAACGGTCTCTGGAAACACCATATATTTT. The chain has TRBV30 and TRBJ1-3; D gene ambiguous. Germline CDR1 GTSNPN, CDR2 SVGIG (reference sequence). The CDR3 runs to 16 residues. V lost 4 bases to trimming and J lost 0 bases, with 16 bases between them.